The clone carrying this T cell receptor (beta chain) occurred many times. Its antigen is not known. Arm-PCR with iRepertoire HTBI primers amplified the CDR3 regions for these TCR beta libraries. Using its own MiXCR run on the multiplex PCR reads, TCRdb lists one record per CDR3 protein. The sample lists 400,000 to 550,000 distinct CDR3 sequences, roughly 15% occurring once. The sample is drawn from a study of regulatory T cells in long-lasting Graves disease. The study, taken as a whole, reports: Among the persistent patients, 2,500 to 3,500 public clonotypes were shared, more than the approximately 1,000 shared among new patients.

The time point is: newly diagnosed GD, antithyroid drugs for less than 3 months. RNA from PBMCs was the source of the TCR library. V was pared by 6 bases and J by 7 bases, with 12 bases between. The CDR3 loop spans 13 amino acids. The same data also contributed to another study, on T cells in Graves' hyperthyroidism and ophthalmopathy. That work contributes: First-round RT-PCR with HTBI primers amplified the TCR CDR3 region. Expanded thyroid clonotypes (above 0.001) were mostly also found in blood.

The rearrangement joins TRBV12-3 or TRBV12-4 to TRBJ2-2; D assignment may be TRBD1 or TRBD2 (5 bases each). This receptor was identified in a woman aged 30 to 39 with Graves disease. The sequencing used peripheral blood mononuclear cells (PBMCs), collected at new diagnosis, from a patient treated with antithyroid drugs. In nucleotides, the CDR3 is TGTGCCAGCAGCCTGATGGGGGTCGGGGAGCTGTTTTTT. Residues: CASSLMGVGELFF.